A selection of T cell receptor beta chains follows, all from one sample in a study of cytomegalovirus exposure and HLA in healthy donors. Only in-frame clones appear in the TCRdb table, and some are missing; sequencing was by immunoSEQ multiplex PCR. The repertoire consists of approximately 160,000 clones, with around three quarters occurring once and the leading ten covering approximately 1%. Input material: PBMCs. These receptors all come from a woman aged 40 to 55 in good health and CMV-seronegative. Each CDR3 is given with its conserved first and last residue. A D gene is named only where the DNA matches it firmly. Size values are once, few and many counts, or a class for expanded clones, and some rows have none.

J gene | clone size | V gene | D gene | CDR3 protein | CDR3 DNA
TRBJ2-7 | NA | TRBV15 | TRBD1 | CATSRGFGGTGGNEQYF | TGTGCCACCAGCAGAGGGTTTGGGGGGACAGGGGGGAACGAGCAGTACTTC
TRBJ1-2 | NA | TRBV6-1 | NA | CASSEASTTVIYGYTF | TGTGCCAGCAGTGAAGCGTCTACGACAGTTATCTATGGCTACACCTTC
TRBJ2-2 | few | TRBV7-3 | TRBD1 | CASSPRDRGIGELFF | TGTGCCAGCAGCCCCCGGGACAGGGGGATCGGGGAGCTGTTTTTT
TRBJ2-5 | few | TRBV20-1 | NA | CSASTLLTQYF | TGCAGTGCTAGTACTTTGCTAACCCAGTACTTC
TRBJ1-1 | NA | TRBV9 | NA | CASSELDRGTTEAFF | TGTGCCAGCAGCGAACTAGATAGGGGGACCACTGAAGCTTTCTTT
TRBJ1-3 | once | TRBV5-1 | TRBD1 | CASSPGTDSGNTIYF | TGCGCCAGCAGCCCCGGGACAGACTCTGGAAACACCATATATTTT
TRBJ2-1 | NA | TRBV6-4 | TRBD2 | CASSPGTSYNEQFF | TGTGCCAGCAGTCCCGGGACTAGCTACAATGAGCAGTTCTTC
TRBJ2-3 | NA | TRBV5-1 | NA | CASTLPGDTQYF | TGCGCCAGCACCCTCCCAGGAGATACGCAGTATTTT
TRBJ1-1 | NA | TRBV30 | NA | CAWSFSHAGANTEAFF | TGTGCCTGGAGTTTCTCTCATGCGGGGGCGAACACTGAAGCTTTCTTT
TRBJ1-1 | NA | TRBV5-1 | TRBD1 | CASSTPTGGSTEAFF | TGCGCCAGCAGCACGCCGACAGGGGGCTCAACTGAAGCTTTCTTT
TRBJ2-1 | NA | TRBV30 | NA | CALCLEAGYNEQFF | TGTGCCTTATGCTTGGAGGCGGGATACAATGAGCAGTTCTTC
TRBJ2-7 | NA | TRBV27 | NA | CASSLSRVAEQYF | TGTGCCAGCAGTTTATCGAGGGTGGCCGAGCAGTACTTC
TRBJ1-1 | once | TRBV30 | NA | CAWSVQDRYNTEAFF | TGTGCCTGGAGTGTACAAGACAGATACAACACTGAAGCTTTCTTT
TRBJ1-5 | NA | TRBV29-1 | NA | CSVENSGEPQHF | TGCAGCGTTGAAAACAGCGGGGAGCCCCAGCATTTT
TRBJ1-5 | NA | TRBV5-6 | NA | CASSPLGGGNQPQHF | TGTGCCAGCAGCCCTTTGGGGGGGGGCAATCAGCCCCAGCATTTT
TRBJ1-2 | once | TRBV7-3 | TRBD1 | CASSPQGGRGYTF | TGTGCCAGCAGCCCCCAGGGGGGCAGGGGCTACACCTTC
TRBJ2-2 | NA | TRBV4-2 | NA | CASSQLAKGGTDFTGELFF | TGTGCCAGCAGCCAATTAGCTAAAGGTGGGACTGACTTCACCGGGGAGCTGTTTTTT
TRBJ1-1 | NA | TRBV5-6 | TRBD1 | CASSRPGTGGPEAFF | TGTGCCAGCAGCCGTCCCGGGACAGGGGGCCCTGAAGCTTTCTTT
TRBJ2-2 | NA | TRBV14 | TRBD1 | CASSQEARALHRGLFRWTGELFF | TGTGCCAGCAGCCAAGAAGCTAGGGCTCTTCACAGGGGTCTCTTTCGATGGACCGGGGAGCTGTTTTTT
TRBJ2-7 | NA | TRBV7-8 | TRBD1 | CASSPSTGVSFGYEQYF | TGTGCCAGCAGCCCATCTACAGGGGTGAGTTTTGGCTACGAGCAGTACTTC
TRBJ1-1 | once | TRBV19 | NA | CASSSPERDTEAFF | TGTGCCAGTAGTAGTCCCGAGAGGGACACAGAAGCTTTCTTT
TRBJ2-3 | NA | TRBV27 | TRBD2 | CASSDRTSGGFEGDTQYF | TGTGCCAGCAGTGACCGGACTAGCGGGGGTTTCGAGGGAGATACGCAGTATTTT
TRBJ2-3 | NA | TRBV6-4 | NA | CASSDRGSTDTQYF | TGTGCCAGCAGTGACAGGGGGAGCACAGATACGCAGTATTTT
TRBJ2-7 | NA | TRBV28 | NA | CASSLRPTRVSTEQYF | TGTGCCAGCAGTTTACGCCCAACCCGGGTTTCCACCGAGCAGTACTTC
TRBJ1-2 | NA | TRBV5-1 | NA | CASSEGEGYGYTF | TGCGCCAGCAGCGAAGGGGAAGGGTATGGCTACACCTTC
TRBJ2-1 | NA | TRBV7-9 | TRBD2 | CASSPPGGRTYNEQFF | TGTGCCAGCAGCCCCCCTGGCGGGAGGACCTACAATGAGCAGTTCTTC
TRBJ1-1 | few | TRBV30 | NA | CAWSPGNTEAFF | TGTGCCTGGAGTCCCGGGAACACTGAAGCTTTCTTT
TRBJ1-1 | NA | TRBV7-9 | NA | CASSTQDGQNTEAFF | TGTGCCAGCAGCACCCAAGATGGACAGAACACTGAAGCTTTCTTT
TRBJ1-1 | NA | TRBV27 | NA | CASSLNRGDTEAFF | TGTGCCAGCAGTTTAAATCGGGGGGACACTGAAGCTTTCTTT
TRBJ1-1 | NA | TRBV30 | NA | CAWSKRLRPTKPNTEAFF | TGTGCCTGGAGTAAGAGGTTAAGACCCACCAAACCGAACACTGAAGCTTTCTTT
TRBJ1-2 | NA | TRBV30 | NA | CAWSPQGRTYRGTF | TGTGCCTGGAGTCCCCAGGGGCGGACCTACCGAGGCACCTTC
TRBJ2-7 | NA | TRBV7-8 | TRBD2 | CASSSGLATYEQYF | TGTGCCAGCAGCTCCGGACTAGCGACCTACGAGCAGTACTTC
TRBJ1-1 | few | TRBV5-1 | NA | CASKYGVGLGETEAFF | TGCGCCAGCAAATACGGGGTGGGACTAGGAGAGACTGAAGCTTTCTTT
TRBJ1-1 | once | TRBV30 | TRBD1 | CAWSPGQGFTEAFF | TGTGCCTGGAGCCCCGGACAGGGTTTCACTGAAGCTTTCTTT
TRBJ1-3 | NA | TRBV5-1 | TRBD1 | CASSLDSGTAGNTIYF | TGCGCCAGCAGCTTGGATTCGGGGACAGCTGGAAACACCATATATTTT
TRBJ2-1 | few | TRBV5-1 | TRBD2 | CASSLAGDSYNEQFF | TGCGCCAGCAGCCTAGCGGGGGACTCCTACAATGAGCAGTTCTTC
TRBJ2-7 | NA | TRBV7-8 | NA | CASSRGPVPSYEQYF | TGTGCCAGCAGCCGTGGGCCGGTACCGTCCTACGAGCAGTACTTC
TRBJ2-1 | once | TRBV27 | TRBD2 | CASSLLAGVYNEQFF | TGTGCCAGCAGTTTATTAGCGGGAGTATACAATGAGCAGTTCTTC
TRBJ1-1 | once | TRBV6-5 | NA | CASSYAGNTEAFF | TGTGCCAGCAGTTACGCAGGGAACACTGAAGCTTTCTTT
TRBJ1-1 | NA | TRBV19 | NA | CASSTQRNTEAFF | TGTGCCAGTAGTACCCAGCGGAACACTGAAGCTTTCTTT
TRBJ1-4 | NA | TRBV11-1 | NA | CASSQAPGTKGFF | TGTGCCAGCAGCCAAGCGCCCGGGACTAAGGGGTTTTTT
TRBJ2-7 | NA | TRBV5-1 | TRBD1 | CASSLTGGATYEQYF | TGCGCCAGCAGCCTAACAGGGGGCGCGACCTACGAGCAGTACTTC
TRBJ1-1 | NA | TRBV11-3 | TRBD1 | CASSYGTGMNTEAFF | TGTGCCAGCAGCTACGGGACAGGTATGAACACTGAAGCTTTCTTT
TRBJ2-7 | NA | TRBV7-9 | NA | CASSFGPEGTYEQYF | TGTGCCAGCAGCTTCGGTCCCGAGGGAACTTACGAGCAGTACTTC
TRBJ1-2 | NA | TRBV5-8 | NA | CASNRRTNYGYTF | TGTGCCAGCAACAGACGAACTAACTATGGCTACACCTTC
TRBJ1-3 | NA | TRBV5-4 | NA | CASSPEGAGNTIYF | TGTGCCAGCAGCCCAGAGGGGGCTGGAAACACCATATATTTT
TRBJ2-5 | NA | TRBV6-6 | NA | CASSPRGGGKETQYF | TGTGCCAGCAGTCCCCGAGGGGGCGGGAAAGAGACCCAGTACTTC
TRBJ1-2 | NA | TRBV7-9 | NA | CASSLVFVGDSFSSNGYTF | TGTGCCAGCAGCTTAGTCTTCGTGGGCGACAGCTTCTCCTCTAATGGCTACACCTTC
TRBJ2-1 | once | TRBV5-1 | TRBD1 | CASAKGQGNNEQFF | TGCGCCAGCGCCAAGGGACAGGGAAACAATGAGCAGTTCTTC
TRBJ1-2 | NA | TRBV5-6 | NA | CASSPGAGRDYGYTF | TGTGCCAGCAGCCCGGGGGCAGGGAGGGACTATGGCTACACCTTC
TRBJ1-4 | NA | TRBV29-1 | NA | CSVAPSRREKLFF | TGCAGCGTTGCGCCCTCCCGGCGGGAAAAACTGTTTTTT
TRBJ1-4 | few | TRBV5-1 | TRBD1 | CASSPETGGPSTNEKLFF | TGCGCCAGCAGCCCGGAAACAGGGGGCCCTTCAACTAATGAAAAACTGTTTTTT
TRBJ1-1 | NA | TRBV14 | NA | CASSQDPFTEAFF | TGTGCCAGCAGCCAAGACCCGTTCACTGAAGCTTTCTTT
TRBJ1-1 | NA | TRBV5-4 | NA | CASSLTGSKNTEAFF | TGTGCCAGCAGCTTAACCGGGAGTAAGAACACTGAAGCTTTCTTT
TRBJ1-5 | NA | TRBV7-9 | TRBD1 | CASRSGTDSNQPQHF | TGTGCCAGCAGGTCTGGGACAGACAGCAATCAGCCCCAGCATTTT
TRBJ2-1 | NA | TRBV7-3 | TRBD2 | CASSSLAAEYNEQFF | TGTGCCAGCAGCTCCCTAGCGGCTGAATACAATGAGCAGTTCTTC
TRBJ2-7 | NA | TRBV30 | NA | CAWTPARSSYEQYF | TGTGCCTGGACCCCCGCCCGGAGCTCCTACGAGCAGTACTTC
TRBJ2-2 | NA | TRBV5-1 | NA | CASSLVPNTGELFF | TGCGCCAGCAGCTTGGTCCCAAACACCGGGGAGCTGTTTTTT
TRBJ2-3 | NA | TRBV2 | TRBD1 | CASRAQGYSTDTQYF | TGTGCCAGCAGGGCACAGGGGTATAGCACAGATACGCAGTATTTT
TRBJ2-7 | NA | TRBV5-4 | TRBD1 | CASSPLSGQGSGEQYF | TGTGCCAGCAGCCCTCTATCCGGACAGGGTTCGGGCGAGCAGTACTTC